This T cell receptor beta chain was identified during a study of shared T cell receptors in the human thymus. Germline loops: CDR1 SGHRS, CDR2 YFSETQ. This CDR3 is 17 amino acids long. The V and J ends lost 1 base and 0 bases, in that order; junction bases with no gene match: 2. Sequencing was performed with immunoSEQ multiplex PCR; in TCRdb, only in-frame clones are kept and a portion is missing. The sample contains 650,000 to 950,000 clones, around 85% of which appear only once. These sequences were also reported in another study, on human thymus T cells. That work states: Corrective surgery for congenital heart defects was being performed on the healthy Finnish infants who served as donors. Resections from corrective heart surgery provided thymus tissue. Thymic and blood repertoires seemed to favor certain V and J genes. Related research reported highly overlapping thymic repertoires among unrelated individuals.

Sequencing was performed on thymocytes. This TCR came from a girl under two years old with a congenital heart defect. The chain recombines TRBV5-1 with TRBJ1-6; TRBD1 matches 9 bases. This CDR3 reads CASSLRQGVSYNSPLHF. In nucleotides, the CDR3 is TGCGCCAGCAGCTTGAGACAGGGGGTCTCCTATAATTCACCCCTCCACTTT.